This is a list of T cell receptor beta chains from one sample in a study of CD8+CD57+ T cells in acquired aplastic anemia. TCRdb re-derived calls from the reads in MiXCR, one entry per CDR3 protein. Of hundreds of thousands of distinct CDR3 sequences listed, 45% to 65% were seen once; the top ten hold 1.3%. The source material was sorted CD4+, CD8+, or CD8+CD57+ T cells (not recorded which) from PBMCs. The receptors were sampled from a human donor with aplastic anemia. Both conserved end residues are part of each CDR3. A D gene is named only where the DNA matches it firmly. Clone size is not always given. Where it is, it says once, few, many or a class for expanded clones.

d_call | j_call | clone_size | v_call | cdr3_aa | cdr3_nt
TRBD2 | TRBJ2-5 | - | TRBV7-9 | CASSSAGTSGSAQYF | TGTGCCAGCAGCTCCGCCGGGACTAGCGGGAGCGCCCAGTACTTC
TRBD2 | TRBJ2-5 | - | TRBV20-1 | CSATLAGAGETQYF | TGCAGTGCCACACTAGCGGGAGCCGGTGAGACCCAGTACTTC
TRBD1 | TRBJ2-7 | - | TRBV25-1 | CASRQGNYEQYF | TGTGCCAGCCGACAGGGTAACTACGAGCAGTACTTC
- | TRBJ2-2 | many | TRBV7-2 | CASREGAQTNTGELFF | TGTGCCAGCAGGGAAGGAGCGCAGACGAACACCGGGGAGCTGTTTTTT
TRBD1 | TRBJ2-3 | - | TRBV6-5 | CASNSGTGGTDTQYF | TGTGCCAGCAACTCCGGGACAGGGGGCACAGATACGCAGTATTTT
TRBD2 | TRBJ2-7 | - | TRBV7-2 | CASSRPTSAGSSYEQYF | TGTGCCAGCAGCCGTCCCACCTCAGCGGGGAGCTCCTACGAGCAGTACTTC
- | TRBJ2-1 | - | TRBV25-1 | CASSPYTSDEQFF | TGTGCCAGCAGCCCATACACTAGTGATGAGCAGTTCTTC
- | TRBJ2-4 | - | TRBV7-3 | CASSLGAGHF | TGTGCCAGCAGCTTGGGGGCGGGACACTTC
- | TRBJ2-1 | many | TRBV9 | CASSVGWGINNEQFF | TGTGCCAGCAGCGTAGGGTGGGGTATCAACAATGAGCAGTTCTTC
TRBD2 | TRBJ2-1 | few | TRBV20-1 | CSAILAVDNEQFF | TGCAGTGCTATACTAGCGGTCGACAATGAGCAGTTCTTC
TRBD2 | TRBJ2-1 | - | TRBV20-1 | CSAKELAGWGEQFF | TGCAGTGCTAAGGAACTAGCGGGATGGGGGGAGCAGTTCTTC
- | TRBJ2-3 | - | TRBV9 | CASSISPGATDTQYF | TGTGCCAGCAGCATAAGCCCCGGGGCCACAGATACGCAGTATTTT
TRBD2 | TRBJ2-1 | many | TRBV10-3 | CAISESGGSFNEQFF | TGTGCCATCAGTGAGTCGGGGGGGAGTTTCAATGAGCAGTTCTTC
- | TRBJ1-3 | many | TRBV2 | CASSEMRNTIYF | TGTGCCAGCAGTGAAATGAGAAACACCATATATTTT
- | TRBJ2-7 | - | TRBV15 | CATGREQIPITYEQYF | TGTGCCACCGGCAGAGAACAGATTCCGATTACCTACGAGCAGTACTTC
- | TRBJ1-4 | - | TRBV5-1 | CASSPEGSRFEKLFF | TGCGCCAGCAGCCCTGAGGGGAGTCGATTTGAAAAACTGTTTTTT
- | TRBJ2-7 | - | TRBV2 | CASSRSGLVYEQYF | TGTGCCAGCAGTCGGTCGGGACTCGTCTACGAGCAGTACTTC
TRBD1 | TRBJ1-5 | - | TRBV7-2 | CASSLDRSRGNQPQHF | TGTGCCAGCAGCTTAGACAGGAGCAGGGGGAATCAGCCCCAGCATTTT
- | TRBJ2-2 | - | TRBV7-3 | CASSLTAGELFF | TGTGCCAGCAGCTTGACCGCCGGGGAGCTGTTTTTT
- | TRBJ1-3 | - | TRBV7-6 | CASSLGSGSSGNTIYF | TGTGCCAGCAGCTTAGGGTCAGGGAGCTCTGGAAACACCATATATTTT
- | TRBJ2-7 | once | TRBV7-9 | CASSTEGLSAEQYF | TGTGCCAGCAGCACCGAGGGTTTATCGGCCGAGCAGTACTTC
- | TRBJ1-2 | many | TRBV2 | CASLADLGGYTF | TGTGCCAGCCTAGCAGATCTGGGGGGCTACACCTTC
- | TRBJ1-6 | - | TRBV20-1 | CSAGEESYNSPLHF | TGCAGTGCTGGCGAAGAGAGCTATAATTCACCCCTCCACTTT
- | TRBJ2-1 | many | TRBV6-5 | CASSLQGGDQFF | TGTGCCAGCAGTCTTCAGGGTGGGGACCAGTTCTTC
TRBD1 | TRBJ2-7 | - | TRBV6-5 | CASSLSDRAYEQYF | TGTGCCAGCAGTTTAAGTGACAGGGCCTACGAGCAGTACTTC
TRBD2 | TRBJ2-7 | - | TRBV7-8 | CASSSLQGGGGQYF | TGTGCCAGCAGCTCACTCCAGGGCGGGGGGGGGCAGTACTTC
- | TRBJ1-1 | - | TRBV10-3 | CAISESKGGKTEAFF | TGTGCCATCAGTGAGTCGAAGGGGGGTAAGACTGAAGCTTTCTTT
- | TRBJ1-4 | - | TRBV27 | CASSLSGVAPAKLFF | TGTGCCAGCAGTTTATCAGGGGTGGCCCCAGCAAAACTGTTTTTT
TRBD2 | TRBJ2-5 | - | TRBV7-9 | CASSLGRRETQETQYF | TGTGCCAGCAGCTTAGGGCGGCGGGAGACCCAAGAGACCCAGTACTTC
- | TRBJ1-2 | many | TRBV24-1 | CATRGSGTETNYGYTF | TGTGCCACCAGGGGATCCGGGACTGAGACTAACTATGGCTACACCTTC
TRBD2 | TRBJ2-3 | many | TRBV6-5 | CASRQSGGYGQYF | TGTGCCAGCAGACAGAGCGGGGGATATGGGCAGTATTTT
- | TRBJ2-2 | - | TRBV10-2 | CAFGIGTGELFF | TGCGCCTTTGGGATTGGGACCGGGGAGCTGTTTTTT
- | TRBJ2-1 | - | TRBV9 | CASRRQALGNEQFF | TGTGCCAGCAGGCGACAGGCGTTGGGCAATGAGCAGTTCTTC
TRBD1 | TRBJ2-7 | once | TRBV19 | CASSIHTGGKNEQYF | TGTGCCAGTAGTATCCACACAGGGGGCAAAAACGAGCAGTACTTC
- | TRBJ1-2 | many | TRBV9 | CASSAQGGYGYTF | TGTGCCAGCAGCGCCCAGGGAGGGTATGGCTACACCTTC
TRBD2 | TRBJ2-1 | once | TRBV7-9 | CASSSLWVAGYNEQFF | TGTGCCAGCAGCTCCCTCTGGGTAGCGGGCTACAATGAGCAGTTCTTC
TRBD2 | TRBJ2-1 | few | TRBV30 | CAWSSGMGGRNEQFF | TGTGCCTGGAGTTCTGGGATGGGCGGGAGGAATGAGCAGTTCTTC
- | TRBJ1-6 | - | TRBV7-3 | CASSTEGYNSPLHF | TGTGCCAGCAGCACAGAGGGTTATAATTCACCCCTCCACTTT
TRBD2 | TRBJ2-1 | - | TRBV10-2 | CASSSGEYNEQFF | TGCGCCAGTTCGAGCGGGGAATACAATGAGCAGTTCTTC
- | TRBJ2-1 | - | TRBV7-2 | CASSFFDGEQFF | TGTGCCAGCAGCTTCTTTGACGGTGAGCAGTTCTTC
TRBD2 | TRBJ2-7 | - | TRBV10-3 | CAIRDPGLAGAGAEQYF | TGTGCCATCAGGGATCCGGGACTAGCGGGAGCAGGCGCCGAGCAGTACTTC
- | TRBJ2-1 | - | TRBV12-3/TRBV12-4 | CASSQVVNEQFF | TGTGCCAGCAGCCAAGTCGTGAATGAGCAGTTCTTC
- | TRBJ2-2 | - | TRBV25-1 | CASTNSNTGELFF | TGTGCCAGCACAAACAGTAACACCGGGGAGCTGTTTTTT
TRBD1 | TRBJ2-7 | - | TRBV7-8 | CASSLRRLWGQNYEQYF | TGTGCCAGCAGCTTAAGACGTCTCTGGGGACAGAACTACGAGCAGTACTTC
- | TRBJ2-1 | - | TRBV29-1 | CSSRGANNEQFF | TGCAGCTCCAGGGGCGCCAACAATGAGCAGTTCTTC
- | TRBJ1-1 | - | TRBV4-2 | CASSYVEARRDTEAFF | TGTGCCAGCAGCTACGTCGAGGCTCGCCGGGACACTGAAGCTTTCTTT
- | TRBJ1-1 | - | TRBV20-1 | CSARDHQGTPIAFF | TGCAGTGCTAGAGACCACCAGGGGACGCCTATTGCTTTCTTT
- | TRBJ1-1 | - | TRBV25-1 | CASSVGRNTEAFF | TGTGCCAGCAGTGTTGGCAGGAACACTGAAGCTTTCTTT